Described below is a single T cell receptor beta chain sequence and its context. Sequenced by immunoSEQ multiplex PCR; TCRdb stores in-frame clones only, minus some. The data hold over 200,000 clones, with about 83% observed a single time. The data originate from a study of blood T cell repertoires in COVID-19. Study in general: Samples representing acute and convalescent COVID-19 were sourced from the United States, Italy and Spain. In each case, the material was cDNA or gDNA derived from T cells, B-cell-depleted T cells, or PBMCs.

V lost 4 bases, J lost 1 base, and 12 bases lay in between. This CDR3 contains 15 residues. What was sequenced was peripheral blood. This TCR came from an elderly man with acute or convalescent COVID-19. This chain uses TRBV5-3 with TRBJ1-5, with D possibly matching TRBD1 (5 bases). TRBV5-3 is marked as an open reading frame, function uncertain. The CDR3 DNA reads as TGTGCCAGAAGCGAGACAGAGTCGAGCAATCAGCCCCAGCATTTT. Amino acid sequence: CARSETESSNQPQHF.